The rows below give T cell receptor beta chains drawn from one sample of a study of shared clonotypes between healthy human individuals. Generated by immunoSEQ multiplex PCR, the TCRdb table keeps only in-frame clones and is missing some. The table shows over 700,000 clones, with 55% to 75% occurring only once. The sequenced material came from memory CD4+ T cells sorted from blood. All receptors derive from a woman aged 30 to 39 in good health. Each CDR3 is given with its conserved first and last residue. Each record gives: D gene, CDR3 length, V gene, J gene, clone size, CDR3 protein, CDR3 DNA. A D gene is named only where the DNA matches it firmly. Rows may omit the clone size; those that give it use once, few, many or a size class.

TRBD1	18	TRBV25-1	TRBJ2-1	few	CASSESRTGRGEYNEQFF	TGTGCCAGCAGTGAATCCCGGACAGGGCGCGGGGAGTACAATGAGCAGTTCTTC
TRBD1	14	TRBV11-3	TRBJ2-1	-	CASSSGQAFNEQFF	TGTGCCAGCAGCTCGGGACAGGCGTTCAATGAGCAGTTCTTC
-	15	TRBV9	TRBJ2-1	many	CASSGGTAPYNEQFF	TGTGCCAGCAGCGGAGGGACGGCCCCCTACAATGAGCAGTTCTTC
-	12	TRBV10-2	TRBJ2-7	once	CASSQGNHEQYF	TGCGCCAGCAGCCAGGGAAACCACGAGCAGTACTTC
-	16	TRBV6-5	TRBJ2-3	many	CASSYSNQGRTDTQYF	TGTGCCAGCAGTTACTCGAATCAGGGGAGGACAGATACGCAGTATTTT
-	16	TRBV7-2	TRBJ2-1	-	CASSSLADLLYNEQFF	TGTGCCAGCAGCTCCTTAGCGGATTTACTTTACAATGAGCAGTTCTTC
-	14	TRBV6-4	TRBJ2-2	once	CASRKGLNTGELFF	TGTGCCAGCAGAAAGGGACTGAACACCGGGGAGCTGTTTTTT
-	13	TRBV6-1	TRBJ1-1	-	CASSDRSNTEAFF	TGTGCCAGCAGTGATCGATCGAACACTGAAGCTTTCTTT
TRBD2	12	TRBV2	TRBJ2-1	-	CASSWGGNEQFF	TGTGCCAGCAGCTGGGGGGGGAATGAGCAGTTCTTC
TRBD2	18	TRBV14	TRBJ2-1	few	CASSQGGPSGGRYNEQFF	TGTGCCAGCAGCCAAGGTGGGCCTAGCGGGGGCCGATACAATGAGCAGTTCTTC
-	14	TRBV4-1	TRBJ2-7	-	CASSQVNLGYEQYF	TGCGCCAGCAGCCAAGTAAATCTAGGGTACGAGCAGTACTTC
TRBD2	17	TRBV5-1	TRBJ2-2	few	CASSLAASGSGSGELFF	TGCGCCAGCAGCTTGGCCGCTAGCGGGAGCGGGAGCGGGGAGCTGTTTTTT
TRBD1	16	TRBV18	TRBJ1-4	-	CASSRTGGTTNEKLFF	TGTGCCAGCTCTAGGACAGGTGGGACAACTAATGAAAAACTGTTTTTT
-	14	TRBV30	TRBJ1-3	-	CAWLKGTDRNTIYF	TGTGCCTGGTTAAAGGGTACTGATCGAAACACCATATATTTT
-	15	TRBV28	TRBJ1-1	-	CASSPPGSGKGEAFF	TGTGCCAGCAGTCCCCCGGGTAGCGGGAAGGGTGAAGCTTTCTTT
-	13	TRBV10-2	TRBJ1-1	-	CASSRRGDTEAFF	TGCGCCAGCAGCCGGCGGGGGGACACTGAAGCTTTCTTT
TRBD1	13	TRBV28	TRBJ2-7	-	CASSLLDRYEQYF	TGTGCCAGCAGTTTATTGGACAGGTACGAGCAGTACTTC
-	12	TRBV28	TRBJ2-7	-	CASKGSPYEQYF	TGTGCCAGCAAAGGGAGTCCCTACGAGCAGTACTTC
-	14	TRBV28	TRBJ2-7	-	CASSYLGGDYEQYF	TGTGCCAGCAGTTACCTAGGGGGGGACTACGAGCAGTACTTC
TRBD1	16	TRBV27	TRBJ1-2	-	CASSPYGTGGNYGYTF	TGTGCCAGCAGTCCCTACGGGACAGGGGGTAACTATGGCTACACCTTC
-	14	TRBV2	TRBJ2-7	-	CASSERISSYEQYF	TGTGCCAGCAGTGAAAGGATTAGCTCCTACGAGCAGTACTTC
TRBD2	16	TRBV5-6	TRBJ2-3	-	CASSVLAGGITDTQYF	TGTGCCAGCAGCGTTTTAGCGGGGGGAATCACAGATACGCAGTATTTT
-	13	TRBV6-5	TRBJ2-3	-	CASSRDGTDTQYF	TGTGCCAGCTCAAGGGATGGTACAGATACGCAGTATTTT